The TCR beta chain described here comes from a study of shared clonotypes between healthy human individuals. Study in general: Donors were a couple of women and three men aged 18 to 49.

Trimming shortened V by 5 bases and J by 4 bases, and 6 bases separated the two germline ends. Germline values: CDR1 MNHEY, CDR2 SMNVEV (reference sequence). The CDR3 sequence is 12 residues long. Naive CD8 cells lacked CD45RO, underwent positive selection for CCR7 and left out terminally differentiated effector memory CD45RA+ cells. About this clone itself: The identical CDR3 is also encoded by other nucleotide sequences in the sample.

Profiling relied on immunoSEQ multiplex PCR, and the TCRdb table lists in-frame clones only, not all of them. Here the sample spans about 2.1 million clones, about 93% being singletons. The V and J genes are TRBV27 and TRBJ2-1; a weak D match, TRBD2 (5 bases). The specimen was naive CD8+ T cells from PBMCs. The source is a young man in good health. Some clones in this sample may be carry-over from other donors' samples. The CDR3 here is CASSGLYNEQFF. The CDR3 region has the DNA TGTGCCAGCAGTGGACTGTACAATGAGCAGTTCTTC.